Here is one T cell receptor (beta chain) with its context. Its antigen remains unknown. This entry is derived from a study of shared clonotypes between healthy human individuals. Sequenced by immunoSEQ multiplex PCR; TCRdb stores in-frame clones only, minus some. The sample includes about 2,500,000 clones, around 94% seen only once; the top ten take roughly 0.13%. Study-wide points: Memory subsets had estimated richness that was generally smaller than that of naive subsets. For naive CD4 cells, roughly 5% of clonotypes were shared across a handful of donors.

The germline V gene has CDR1 KGHSH and CDR2 LQKENI. V was clipped by 3 bases and J by 5 bases, with 14 bases between them. The CDR3 sequence is 15 residues long. Input material: naive CD4+ T cells sorted from blood. Subset reported: CD45RA+ positively selected. The receptor was isolated from a man aged 18 to 35 in good health. V usage is TRBV18 and J usage is TRBJ1-5; no clear D. This CDR3 is CASSPGPFSDQPQHF. As DNA, the CDR3 is TGTGCCAGCTCACCGGGTCCTTTTAGTGATCAGCCCCAGCATTTT.